This T cell receptor (beta chain) was documented in a study of T cell repertoires in cytomegalovirus infection. On the study more broadly: Indications came from public TCR beta signatures; they pointed to CMV infection and to a matching HLA type. Points from the study as a whole: CMV-specific HLA-C-restricted TCR beta clonotypes dominated the ex vivo response.

Per the germline V gene, CDR1 is MGHRA and CDR2 is YSYEKL. Trimming removed 3 bases from V and 6 bases from J, with 9 bases in between. The CDR3 loop spans 13 amino acids. TCRdb used MiXCR to reprocess the reads, holding one entry per CDR3 protein. This sample has roughly 230,000 distinct CDR3 sequences; roughly 20% occur once, and the top ten carry roughly 20%. This clonotype has a handful of counts. The antigen is undetermined. The chain couples TRBV4-1 to TRBJ2-1; D is tentatively TRBD1 or TRBD2 (5 bases each). Sequenced sample: CD8+ T cells from PBMCs. The receptor's source is a human donor in good health (CMV status not recorded). Some clones in this sample may be carry-over from other donors' samples. For the CDR3, the DNA is TGCGCCAGCAGCCAGGGACCAGTCAATGAGCAGTTCTTC. Its protein is CASSQGPVNEQFF.